This TCR beta chain was observed in a study of siplizumab effects on memory and regulatory T cells. The study, taken as a whole, reports: In siplizumab conditions, mappable alloreactive CD4+ clones averaged around 69% Treg-derived, against approximately 27% in controls.

Worth noting for this clone: The antigen remains unidentified.

This table comes from immunoSEQ multiplex PCR, and its TCRdb copy is limited to in-frame clones, with some not included. The sample records about 72,000 clones, more than 80% being singletons. This CDR3 is 15 amino acids long. The V gene lost 4 bases and the J gene lost 2 bases, with 14 bases spanning the gap. CDR1 is SGDLS, CDR2 YYNGEE, per germline. The genes are TRBV9 and TRBJ2-3; possible D gene TRBD2, 6 bases. Sequencing was done on a sample of CD8+ T cells sorted from blood. This sequence originates from a human donor in good health. CDR3 nucleotide sequence: TGTGCCAGCAGCCTCCGGACGGGAGACACAGATACGCAGTATTTT. This encodes CASSLRTGDTDTQYF.